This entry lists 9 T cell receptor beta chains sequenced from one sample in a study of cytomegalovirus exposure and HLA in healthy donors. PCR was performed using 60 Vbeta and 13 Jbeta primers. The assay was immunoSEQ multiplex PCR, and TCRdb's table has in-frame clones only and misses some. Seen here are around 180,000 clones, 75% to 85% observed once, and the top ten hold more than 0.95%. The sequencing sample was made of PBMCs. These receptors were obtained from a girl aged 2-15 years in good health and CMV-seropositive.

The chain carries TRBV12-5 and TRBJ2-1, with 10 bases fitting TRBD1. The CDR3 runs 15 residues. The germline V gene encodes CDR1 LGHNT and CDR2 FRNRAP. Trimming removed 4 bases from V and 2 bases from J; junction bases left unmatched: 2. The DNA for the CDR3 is TGTGCTAGTGGTTCAGGGACAGGGGCCTACAATGAGCAGTTCTTC. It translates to CASGSGTGAYNEQFF.

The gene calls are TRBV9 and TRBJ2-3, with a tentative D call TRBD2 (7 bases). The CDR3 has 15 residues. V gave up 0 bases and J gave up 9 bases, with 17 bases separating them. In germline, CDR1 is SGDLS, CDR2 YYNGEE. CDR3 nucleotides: TGTGCCAGCAGCGTAGAAGGGGGGGCCCGAGGAACGCAGTATTTT. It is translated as CASSVEGGARGTQYF.

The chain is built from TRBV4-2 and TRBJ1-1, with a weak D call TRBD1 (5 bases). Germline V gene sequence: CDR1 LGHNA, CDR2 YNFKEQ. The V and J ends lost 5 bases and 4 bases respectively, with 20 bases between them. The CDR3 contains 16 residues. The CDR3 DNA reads TGTGCCAGCAGCTCATTCCAGGGCGGGAGAGGCACTGAAGCTTTCTTT. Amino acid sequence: CASSSFQGGRGTEAFF.

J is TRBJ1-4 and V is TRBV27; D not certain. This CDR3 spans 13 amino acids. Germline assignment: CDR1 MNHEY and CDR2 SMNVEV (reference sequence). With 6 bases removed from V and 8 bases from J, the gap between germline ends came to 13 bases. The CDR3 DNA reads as TGTGCCAGCAGCTGGGTTCGAGGGGAAAAACTGTTTTTT. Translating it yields CASSWVRGEKLFF.

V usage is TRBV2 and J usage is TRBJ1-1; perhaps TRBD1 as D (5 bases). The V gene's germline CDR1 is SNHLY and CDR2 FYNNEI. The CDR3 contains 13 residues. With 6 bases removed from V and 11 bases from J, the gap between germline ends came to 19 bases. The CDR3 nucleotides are TGTGCCAGCAGGGGCCCAGGGTTTGTCGAGGCTTTCTTT. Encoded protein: CASRGPGFVEAFF.

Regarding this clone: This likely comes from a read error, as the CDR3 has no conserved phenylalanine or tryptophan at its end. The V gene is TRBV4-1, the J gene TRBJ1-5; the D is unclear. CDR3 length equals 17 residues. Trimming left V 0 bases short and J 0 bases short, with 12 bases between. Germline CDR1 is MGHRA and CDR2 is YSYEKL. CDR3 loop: CASSQDLAAVSNQPQHV. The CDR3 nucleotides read TGCGCCAGCAGCCAAGACTTGGCGGCCGTTAGCAATCAGCCCCAGCATGTT.

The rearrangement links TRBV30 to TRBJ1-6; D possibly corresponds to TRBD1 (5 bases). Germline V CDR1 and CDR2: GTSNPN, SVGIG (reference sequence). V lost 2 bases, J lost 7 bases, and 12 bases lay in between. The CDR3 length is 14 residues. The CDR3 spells CAWSRGTGNSPLHF. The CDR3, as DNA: TGTGCCTGGAGTCGGGGGACTGGCAATTCACCCCTCCACTTT.

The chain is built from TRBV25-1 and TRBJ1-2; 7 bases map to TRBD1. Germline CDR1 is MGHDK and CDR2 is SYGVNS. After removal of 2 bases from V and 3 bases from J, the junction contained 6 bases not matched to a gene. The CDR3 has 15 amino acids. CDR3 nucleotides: TGTGCCAGCAGTGAAAGTAACAGGGGATACTATGGCTACACCTTC. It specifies CASSESNRGYYGYTF.

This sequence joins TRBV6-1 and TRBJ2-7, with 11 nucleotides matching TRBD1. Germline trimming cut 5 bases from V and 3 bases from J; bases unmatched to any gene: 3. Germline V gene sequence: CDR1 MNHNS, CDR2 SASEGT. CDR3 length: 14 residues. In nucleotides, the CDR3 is TGTGCCAGCAGTTTGGACAGGGGGCTCTACGAGCAGTACTTC. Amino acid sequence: CASSLDRGLYEQYF.